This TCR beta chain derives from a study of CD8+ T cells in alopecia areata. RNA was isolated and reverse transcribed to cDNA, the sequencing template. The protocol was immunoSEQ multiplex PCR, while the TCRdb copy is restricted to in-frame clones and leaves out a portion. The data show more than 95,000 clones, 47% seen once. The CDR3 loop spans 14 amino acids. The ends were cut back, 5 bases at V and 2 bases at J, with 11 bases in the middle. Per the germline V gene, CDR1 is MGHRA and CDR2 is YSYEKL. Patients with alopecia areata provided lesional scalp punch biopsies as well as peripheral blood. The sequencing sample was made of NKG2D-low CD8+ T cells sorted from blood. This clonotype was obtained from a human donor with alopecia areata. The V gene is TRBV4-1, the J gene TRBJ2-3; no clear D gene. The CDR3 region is CASSDGPDTDTQYF. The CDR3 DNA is TGCGCCAGCAGCGATGGACCAGACACAGATACGCAGTATTTT.